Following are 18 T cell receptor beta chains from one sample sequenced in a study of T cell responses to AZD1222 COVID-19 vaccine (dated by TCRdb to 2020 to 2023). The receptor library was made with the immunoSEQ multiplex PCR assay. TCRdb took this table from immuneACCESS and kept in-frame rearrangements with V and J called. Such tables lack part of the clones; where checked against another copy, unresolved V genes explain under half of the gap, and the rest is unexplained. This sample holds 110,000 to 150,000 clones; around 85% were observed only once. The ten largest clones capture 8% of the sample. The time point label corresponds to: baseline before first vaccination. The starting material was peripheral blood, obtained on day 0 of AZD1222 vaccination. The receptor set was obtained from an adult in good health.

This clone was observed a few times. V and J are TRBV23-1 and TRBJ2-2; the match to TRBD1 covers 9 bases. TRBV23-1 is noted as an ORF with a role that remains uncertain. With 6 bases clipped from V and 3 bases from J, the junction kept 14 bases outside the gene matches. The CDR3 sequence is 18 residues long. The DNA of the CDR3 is TGCGCCAGCAGCCCACGGAGGGACAGGGTCGATTACACCGGGGAGCTGTTTTTT. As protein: CASSPRRDRVDYTGELFF.

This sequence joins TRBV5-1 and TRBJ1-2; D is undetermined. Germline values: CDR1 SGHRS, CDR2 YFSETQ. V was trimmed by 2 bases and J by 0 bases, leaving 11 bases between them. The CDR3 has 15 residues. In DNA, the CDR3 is TGCGCCAGCAGCTTTAACCGTTCAGCTAACTATGGCTACACCTTC. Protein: CASSFNRSANYGYTF.

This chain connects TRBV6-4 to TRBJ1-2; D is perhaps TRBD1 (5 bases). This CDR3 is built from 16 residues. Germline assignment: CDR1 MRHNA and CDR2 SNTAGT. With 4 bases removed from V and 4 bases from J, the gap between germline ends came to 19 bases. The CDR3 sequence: CASSVFGTEPTYGYTF. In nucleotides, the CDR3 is TGTGCCAGCAGTGTTTTTGGGACGGAGCCTACCTATGGCTACACCTTC.

The CDR3 DNA is TGCGCCAGCAGTGGAGCAGGGAACAATTCACCCCTCCACTTT. As protein: CASSGAGNNSPLHF. The V call is TRBV10-1, the J call TRBJ1-6; possible D gene TRBD1, 5 bases. This CDR3 region has 14 residues. CDR1 and CDR2 (germline): WNHNN, SYGVQD (reference sequence). V lost 4 bases and J lost 7, with 11 bases in between.

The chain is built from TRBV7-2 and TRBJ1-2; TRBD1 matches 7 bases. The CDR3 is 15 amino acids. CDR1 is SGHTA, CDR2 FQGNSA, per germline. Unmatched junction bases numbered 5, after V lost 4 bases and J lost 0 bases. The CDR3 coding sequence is TGTGCCAGCAGCTATCAGGGGGGGGCTAACTATGGCTACACCTTC. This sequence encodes CASSYQGGANYGYTF.

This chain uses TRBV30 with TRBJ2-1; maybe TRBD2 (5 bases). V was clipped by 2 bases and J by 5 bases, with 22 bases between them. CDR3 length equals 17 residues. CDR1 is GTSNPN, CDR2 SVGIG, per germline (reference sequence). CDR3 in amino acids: CAWSYSRGSFSDNEQFF. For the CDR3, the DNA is TGTGCCTGGAGTTACTCACGGGGATCTTTTTCCGACAATGAGCAGTTCTTC. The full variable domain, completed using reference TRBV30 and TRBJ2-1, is SQTIHQWPATLVQPVGSPLSLECTVEGTSNPNLYWYRQAAGRGLQLLFYSVGIGQISSEVPQNLSASRPQDRQFILSSKKLLLSDSGFYLCAWSYSRGSFSDNEQFFGPGTRLTVL.

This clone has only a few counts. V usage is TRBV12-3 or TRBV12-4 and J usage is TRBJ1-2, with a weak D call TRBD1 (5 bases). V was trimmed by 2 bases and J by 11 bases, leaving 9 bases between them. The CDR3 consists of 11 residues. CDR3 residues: CASSLRAGYTF. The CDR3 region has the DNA TGTGCCAGCAGTTTAAGAGCAGGGTACACCTTC.

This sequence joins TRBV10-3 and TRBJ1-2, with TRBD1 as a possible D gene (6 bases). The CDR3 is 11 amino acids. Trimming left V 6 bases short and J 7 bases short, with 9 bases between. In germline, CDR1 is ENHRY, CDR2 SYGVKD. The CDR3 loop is CAIRGQLGYTF. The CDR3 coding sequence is TGTGCCATCAGGGGACAACTTGGCTACACCTTC.

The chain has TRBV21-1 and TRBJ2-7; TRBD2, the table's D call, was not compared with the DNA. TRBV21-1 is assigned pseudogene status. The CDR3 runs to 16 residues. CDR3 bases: TGTGCCAGCAGCAAACCCTCCAGCGGGAGTAAATACGAGCAGTACTTC. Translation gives CASSKPSSGSKYEQYF.

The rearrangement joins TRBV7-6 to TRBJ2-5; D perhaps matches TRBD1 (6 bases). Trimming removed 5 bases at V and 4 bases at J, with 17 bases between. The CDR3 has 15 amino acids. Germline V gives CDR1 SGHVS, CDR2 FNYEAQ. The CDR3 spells CASSPRTALVETQYF. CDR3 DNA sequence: TGTGCCAGCAGCCCCAGGACAGCTTTGGTAGAGACCCAGTACTTC.

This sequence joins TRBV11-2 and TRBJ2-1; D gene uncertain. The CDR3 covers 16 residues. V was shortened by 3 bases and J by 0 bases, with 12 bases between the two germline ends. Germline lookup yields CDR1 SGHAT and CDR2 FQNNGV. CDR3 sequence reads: CASSFLKHSSYNEQFF. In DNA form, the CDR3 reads TGTGCCAGCAGCTTCTTAAAGCACTCCTCCTACAATGAGCAGTTCTTC.

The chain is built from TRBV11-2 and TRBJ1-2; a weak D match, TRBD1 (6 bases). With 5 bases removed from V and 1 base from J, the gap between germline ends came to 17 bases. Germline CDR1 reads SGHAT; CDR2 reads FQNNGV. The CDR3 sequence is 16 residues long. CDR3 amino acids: CASSPSQGSSNYGYTF. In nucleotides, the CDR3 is TGTGCCAGCAGCCCATCACAGGGAAGCAGTAACTATGGCTACACCTTC. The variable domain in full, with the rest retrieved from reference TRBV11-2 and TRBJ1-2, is EAGVAQSPRYKIIEKRQSVAFWCNPISGHATLYWYQQILGQGPKLLIQFQNNGVVDDSQLPKDRFSAERLKGVDSTLKIQPAKLEDSAVYLCASSPSQGSSNYGYTFGSGTRLTVV.

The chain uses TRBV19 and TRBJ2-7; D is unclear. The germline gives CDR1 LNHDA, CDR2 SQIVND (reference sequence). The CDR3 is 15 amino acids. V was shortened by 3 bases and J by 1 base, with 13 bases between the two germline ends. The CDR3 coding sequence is TGTGCCAGTAGTATTTCCCGGACCGCGTCCTACGAGCAGTACTTC. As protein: CASSISRTASYEQYF.

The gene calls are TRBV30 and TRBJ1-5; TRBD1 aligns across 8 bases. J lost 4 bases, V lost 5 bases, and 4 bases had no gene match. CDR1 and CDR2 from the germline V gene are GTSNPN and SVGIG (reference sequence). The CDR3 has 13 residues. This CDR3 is CAWARTGNQPQHF. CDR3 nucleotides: TGTGCCTGGGCGCGGACAGGGAATCAGCCCCAGCATTTT. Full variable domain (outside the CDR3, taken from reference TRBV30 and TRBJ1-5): SQTIHQWPATLVQPVGSPLSLECTVEGTSNPNLYWYRQAAGRGLQLLFYSVGIGQISSEVPQNLSASRPQDRQFILSSKKLLLSDSGFYLCAWARTGNQPQHFGDGTRLSIL.

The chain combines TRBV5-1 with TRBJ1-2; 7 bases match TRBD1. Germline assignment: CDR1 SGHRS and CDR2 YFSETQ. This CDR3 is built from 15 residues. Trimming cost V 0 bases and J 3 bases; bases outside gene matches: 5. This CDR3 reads CASSLEGQPYYGYTF. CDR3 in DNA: TGCGCCAGCAGCTTGGAGGGACAGCCCTACTATGGCTACACCTTC.

The CDR3 DNA reads as TGTGCCAGCAGCCAATCAGGGAATAGCAATCAGCCCCAGCATTTT. Its translation is CASSQSGNSNQPQHF. This chain links TRBV4-2 with TRBJ1-5; D might be TRBD1 (5 bases). Between the trimmed V and J ends, which lost 2 bases and 0 bases, there was a span of 8 bases. The CDR3 has 15 residues. The germline CDR1 and CDR2 sequences are LGHNA and YNFKEQ.

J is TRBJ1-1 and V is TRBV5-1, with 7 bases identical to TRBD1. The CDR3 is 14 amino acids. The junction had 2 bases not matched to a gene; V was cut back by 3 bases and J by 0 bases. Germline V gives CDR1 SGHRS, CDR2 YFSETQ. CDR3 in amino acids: CASSYGQVNTEAFF. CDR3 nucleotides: TGCGCCAGCAGCTACGGACAGGTGAACACTGAAGCTTTCTTT.

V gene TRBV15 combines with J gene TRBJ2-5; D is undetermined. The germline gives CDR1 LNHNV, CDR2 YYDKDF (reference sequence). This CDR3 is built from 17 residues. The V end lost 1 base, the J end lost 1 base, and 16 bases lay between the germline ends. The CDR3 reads CATSRARAETGQETQYF. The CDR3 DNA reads TGTGCCACCAGCAGAGCTAGGGCGGAGACGGGCCAAGAGACCCAGTACTTC.